Below, one T cell receptor beta chain is given with its context. V lost 8 bases, J lost 4 bases, and 2 bases stayed unmatched. CDR3 length: 14 residues. Germline assignment: CDR1 LNHNV and CDR2 YYDKDF (reference sequence). This specimen belongs to a study of cytotoxic CD8 clonotypes in ibrutinib-treated CLL. This table comes from immunoSEQ multiplex PCR, and its TCRdb copy is limited to in-frame clones, with some not included. Of 150,000 or so clones in the sample, 79% were seen once. The sequences come from PBMCs, collected after 12 months of ibrutinib treatment. The origin of this receptor is a human donor with chronic lymphocytic leukemia. The J gene is TRBJ2-1, the V gene TRBV15, with 13 nucleotides matching TRBD2. The CDR3 region is CATGTSGMYNEQFF. The DNA of the CDR3 is TGTGCCACCGGGACTAGCGGGATGTACAATGAGCAGTTCTTC.